This is a list of T cell receptor beta chains from one sample in a study of T-cell memory formation after mild COVID-19. TCRdb processed the 5' RACE reads anew with MiXCR; each CDR3 protein has one entry. The repertoire holds more than 400,000 distinct CDR3 sequences, approximately 18% seen once, with around 12% in the top ten. Sample: PBMCs or a T cell subset sorted from them (not recorded which). The source is an adult woman who had mild COVID-19 (a few samples of this study predate the infection). Cell type and time point are not known. Each CDR3 is given with its conserved first and last residue. The D gene is left open where the match is weak. The size entry is marked missing in some rows and otherwise reads once, few, many or a size class.

17,TRBJ2-1,NA,TRBV9,NA,TGTGCCAGCAGCGGCCGACAAGATGGCCCCTCCTACAATGAGCAGTTCTTC,CASSGRQDGPSYNEQFF
16,TRBJ2-3,TRBD1,TRBV7-2,NA,TGTGCCAGCAGCTTACAGCGGACAGGACGCACAGATACGCAGTATTTT,CASSLQRTGRTDTQYF
15,TRBJ2-7,TRBD1,TRBV7-9,few,TGTGCCAGCAGCCCTCCGGACAGGCCACCCTACGAGCAGTACTTC,CASSPPDRPPYEQYF
14,TRBJ2-7,NA,TRBV7-8,few,TGTGCCAGCAGCTACCGGGACGATCCCTACGAGCAGTACTTC,CASSYRDDPYEQYF
17,TRBJ1-2,NA,TRBV24-1,NA,TGTGCCACCAGTGACCCTCGCCCACAGGGTCGGCAGCTCCACTACACCTTC,CATSDPRPQGRQLHYTF
14,TRBJ1-1,TRBD1,TRBV7-2,NA,TGTGCCAGAAGCTTTCATGTTGGGACAGGGGATGCTTTCTTT,CARSFHVGTGDAFF
15,TRBJ2-3,NA,TRBV6-1,few,TGTGCCAGCAGTGAGGGGACACTAGGCACAGATACGCAGTATTTT,CASSEGTLGTDTQYF
13,TRBJ2-7,NA,TRBV20-1,NA,TGCAGTGCTAGAGATCCTGGTACAGTCGAGCAGTACTTC,CSARDPGTVEQYF
16,TRBJ2-1,TRBD2,TRBV24-1,NA,TGTGCCACCAGTGACCCCGGACTAGCGGGAGGGCACGAGCAGTTCTTC,CATSDPGLAGGHEQFF
16,TRBJ2-1,TRBD2,TRBV5-4,few,TGTGCCAGCAGCACCAAGACTAGCGGAGCTTACAATGAGCAGTTCTTC,CASSTKTSGAYNEQFF
14,TRBJ1-2,NA,TRBV5-1,NA,TGCGCCAGCAGCTTGGACCTGGGAATCTATGGCTACACCTTC,CASSLDLGIYGYTF
15,TRBJ2-2,TRBD1,TRBV4-2,NA,TGTGCCAGCAGCCTTCTCGCGGACAGGGCCGGGGAGCTGTTTTTT,CASSLLADRAGELFF
16,TRBJ2-7,TRBD1,TRBV7-8,NA,TGTGCCAGCAGCTTAAGCGCCGGGACAGGGAACTACGAGCAGTACTTC,CASSLSAGTGNYEQYF
14,TRBJ2-7,TRBD2,TRBV5-4,many,TGTGCCAGCAACCCGGGGCGGGAGCCGGACGAGCAGTACTTC,CASNPGREPDEQYF
15,TRBJ2-5,TRBD2,TRBV28,NA,TGTGCCAGCAGTGCGGGGGGCAGAATAGTGGGGACCCAGTACTTC,CASSAGGRIVGTQYF
15,TRBJ2-7,NA,TRBV3-1,few,TGTGCCAGCAGCCAAGCCTCAGGGGAACGCTACGAGCAGTACTTC,CASSQASGERYEQYF
15,TRBJ2-5,NA,TRBV5-1,NA,TGCGCCAGCAGCTTGGCCGGCAGGAGCCAAGAGACCCAGTACTTC,CASSLAGRSQETQYF
17,TRBJ2-1,NA,TRBV7-9,NA,TGTGCCAGCAGCTCCTGGGGTCAGAGCCGGGGCTACAATGAGCAGTTCTTC,CASSSWGQSRGYNEQFF
10,TRBJ1-1,NA,TRBV20-1,NA,TGCAGTGCTAGTTCGGAAAGGGCTTTCTTT,CSASSERAFF
14,TRBJ2-7,NA,TRBV7-2,NA,TGTGCCAGCAGCTTAGCGAGACTGGGGTACGAGCAGTACTTC,CASSLARLGYEQYF
17,TRBJ2-1,TRBD2,TRBV6-5,few,TGTGCCAGCTGCGACGCTAGCGGGGGCGGGGTGTACAATGAGCAGTTCTTC,CASCDASGGGVYNEQFF
15,TRBJ2-6,NA,TRBV4-2,few,TGTGCCAGCAGCCAAGTCTCGCCCGGGGCCAACGTCCTGACTTTC,CASSQVSPGANVLTF
11,TRBJ2-3,TRBD1,TRBV3-1,NA,TGTGCCAGCAGCCCGGGACAGGGCCGATATTTT,CASSPGQGRYF
15,TRBJ1-1,NA,TRBV7-2,few,TGTGCCAGCAGCTTAGCAAGCCAGATGAACACTGAAGCTTTCTTT,CASSLASQMNTEAFF
17,TRBJ1-2,NA,TRBV4-1,NA,TGCGCCAGCAGCCAAGATCGGGTGGCAGGCCCTACCTATGGCTACACCTTC,CASSQDRVAGPTYGYTF
15,TRBJ2-5,NA,TRBV7-9,NA,TGTGCCAGCAGGGGCTCTTGGGGGTTTGAAGAGACCCAGTACTTC,CASRGSWGFEETQYF
17,TRBJ2-5,TRBD2,TRBV2,NA,TGTGCCAGCAGTGATGTGAGACTAGCGGATAACCAAGAGACCCAGTACTTC,CASSDVRLADNQETQYF
15,TRBJ1-3,NA,TRBV9,few,TGTGCCAGCAGCGTAGTTGCGGGCTCTGGAAACACCATATATTTT,CASSVVAGSGNTIYF